This passage covers 11 T cell receptor beta chains from one sample sequenced in a study of blood T cell repertoires in COVID-19. The method was immunoSEQ multiplex PCR; TCRdb's version includes in-frame clones alone and lacks a portion of them. Seen here are over 90,000 clones, around 82% observed once, and the top ten hold roughly 13%. The sequencing input was peripheral blood. The receptors were sampled from a human donor in a cohort sampled during active or convalescent COVID-19.

The V gene is TRBV7-9, the J gene TRBJ2-7; 15 nucleotides align to TRBD2. CDR3 size: 17 residues. Looked up from germline, CDR1 is SEHNR and CDR2 is FQNEAQ (reference sequence). The trim removed 5 bases at V and 3 bases at J, leaving 8 bases unmatched. The CDR3 region has the DNA TGTGCCAGCAGCCCGGGACTAGCGGGGGGCGAACTCTACGAGCAGTACTTC. Translation gives CASSPGLAGGELYEQYF.

This clone was counted a single time. The V gene is TRBV7-6, the J gene TRBJ1-6; a weak D match, TRBD1 (6 bases). Per germline, CDR1 SGHVS and CDR2 FNYEAQ. The CDR3 runs 16 residues. The V gene lost 1 base and the J gene lost 6 bases, with 13 bases spanning the gap. The CDR3 loop reads CASSLGQGLSNSPLHF. CDR3 nucleotides: TGTGCCAGCAGCTTAGGGCAGGGGTTAAGTAATTCACCCCTCCACTTT.

The V gene is TRBV28, the J gene TRBJ2-3, with TRBD2 matching over 7 bases. CDR3 length: 15 amino acids. Germline V gene data show CDR1 as MDHEN and CDR2 as SYDVKM. The V and J ends lost 3 bases and 4 bases, in that order; junction bases with no gene match: 7. DNA of the CDR3: TGTGCCAGCAGTTTTACGGGCGGGGGTTCAGATACGCAGTATTTT. Protein sequence: CASSFTGGGSDTQYF.

With respect to this clone: This could be a read error, since a much larger clone is one nucleotide away. This chain uses TRBV11-3 with TRBJ2-7, with TRBD1 as a possible D gene (5 bases). Trimming shortened V by 2 bases and J by 3 bases, and 5 bases separated the two germline ends. The CDR3 loop spans 12 amino acids. Germline V gene data show CDR1 as SGHNT and CDR2 as YENEEA. The CDR3 here is CASSLQGYEQYF. The CDR3 DNA reads as TGTGCCAGCAGCTTACAGGGCTACGAGCAGTACTTC.

The rearrangement links TRBV24-1 to TRBJ2-3, with a tentative D call TRBD1 (6 bases). The length of the CDR3 is 13 residues. Trimming removed 7 bases at V and 2 bases at J, with 9 bases between. From germline, CDR1 is KGHDR and CDR2 SFDVKD. Here the CDR3 DNA reads TGTGCCACCAGCCGGGGACACACAGATACGCAGTATTTT. This encodes CATSRGHTDTQYF.

This clone came up once. The chain uses TRBV2 and TRBJ2-2; 7 bases are a match to TRBD2. Trimming took 8 bases from V and 3 from J; bases not matched to a gene: 12. Germline V lookup: CDR1 SNHLY, CDR2 FYNNEI. This CDR3 spans 16 amino acids. CDR3 sequence (DNA): TGTGCCAGCCTCCGTGGGGGGGGTGGGTACACCGGGGAGCTGTTTTTT. It codes for CASLRGGGGYTGELFF. Complete variable domain (other parts from reference TRBV2 and TRBJ2-2): EPEVTQTPSHQVTQMGQEVILRCVPISNHLYFYWYRQILGQKVEFLVSFYNNEISEKSEIFDDQFSVERPDGSNFTLKIRSTKLEDSAMYFCASLRGGGGYTGELFFGEGSRLTVL.

The chain joins TRBV5-1 to TRBJ2-2; no clear D. The CDR3 has 16 amino acids. Trimming stripped 0 bases from V and 0 bases from J, with 9 bases between. Looked up from germline, CDR1 is SGHRS and CDR2 is YFSETQ. DNA of the CDR3: TGCGCCAGCAGCTTGGTCGGGTTACCGAACACCGGGGAGCTGTTTTTT. Protein: CASSLVGLPNTGELFF. The full variable domain, rest sourced from reference TRBV5-1 and TRBJ2-2, is KAGVTQTPRYLIKTRGQQVTLSCSPISGHRSVSWYQQTPGQGLQFLFEYFSETQRNKGNFPGRFSGRQFSNSRSEMNVSTLELGDSALYLCASSLVGLPNTGELFFGEGSRLTVL.

V usage is TRBV19 and J usage is TRBJ2-1; TRBD1 aligns across 10 bases. The CDR3 runs to 16 residues. The ends lost 7 bases at V and 8 bases at J; junction bases unmatched: 14. Germline V CDR1 and CDR2: LNHDA, SQIVND (reference sequence). CDR3 residues: CASNGPGTGVVDEQFF. CDR3 DNA: TGTGCCAGTAATGGGCCGGGGACAGGGGTGGTCGATGAGCAGTTCTTC.

This clone was seen more than once but under ten times. The genes are TRBV4-3 and TRBJ1-6, with D possibly TRBD1 on 6 matching bases. The germline V gene encodes CDR1 LGHNA and CDR2 YSLEER. Trimming stripped 1 base from V and 5 bases from J, with 9 bases between. This CDR3 has 15 amino acids. The chain's CDR3 is CASSQGQVDNSPLHF. CDR3 sequence (DNA): TGCGCCAGCAGCCAAGGACAGGTGGATAATTCACCCCTCCACTTT.

As DNA, the CDR3 is TGCGCCAGCAGCCAAGGCGGCGGACTAGCGGGGTTCCAAGAGACCCAGTACTTC. Translated, it gives CASSQGGGLAGFQETQYF. The chain couples TRBV4-3 to TRBJ2-5, with 12 bases fitting TRBD2. CDR1 and CDR2 from the germline V gene are LGHNA and YSLEER. Germline trimming cut 1 base from V and 1 base from J; bases unmatched to any gene: 7. This CDR3 is built from 18 residues.

This rearrangement joins TRBV13 to TRBJ2-7; 8 nucleotides line up with TRBD1. The germline gives CDR1 PRHDT, CDR2 FYEKMQ (reference sequence). CDR3 length: 15 amino acids. The junction had 11 bases not matched to a gene; V was cut back by 1 base and J by 9 bases. CDR3 nucleotide sequence: TGTGCCAGCAGCTTAGAATACAGGGGGGACTTACGGCAGTACTTC. This sequence encodes CASSLEYRGDLRQYF.